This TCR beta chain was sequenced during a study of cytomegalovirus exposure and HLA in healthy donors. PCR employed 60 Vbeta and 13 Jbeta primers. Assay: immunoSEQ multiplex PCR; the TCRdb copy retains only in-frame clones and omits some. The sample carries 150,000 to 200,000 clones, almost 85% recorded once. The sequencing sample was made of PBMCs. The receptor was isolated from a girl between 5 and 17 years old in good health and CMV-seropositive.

The DNA for the CDR3 is TGTGCCAGCAGTTTATCGGGGCAGATGGAAAAACTGTTTTTT. This translates into CASSLSGQMEKLFF. This sequence joins TRBV27 and TRBJ1-4, with D possibly being TRBD1 (5 bases). The CDR3 is made up of 14 amino acids. The germline gives CDR1 MNHEY, CDR2 SMNVEV (reference sequence). Trimming stripped 0 bases from V and 8 bases from J, with 10 bases between.